These T cell receptor beta chains were read from a single sample in a study of blood T cell repertoires in COVID-19. The assay was immunoSEQ multiplex PCR, and TCRdb's table has in-frame clones only and misses some. The sample shows roughly 73,000 clones, roughly nine tenths of them seen only once. Source material: peripheral blood. All receptors come from a man in his fifties or sixties with acute or convalescent COVID-19. Both conserved end residues are part of each CDR3. Fields, in order: J gene, V gene, D gene, clone size, CDR3 protein, CDR3 DNA. D genes are given only for firm matches. Rows may omit the clone size; those that give it use once, few, many or a size class.

J: TRBJ2-7
V: TRBV18
D: TRBD2
size: once
CDR3: CASSRGGARTSYPPSYEQYF
DNA: TGTGCCAGCTCACGGGGAGGGGCAAGGACTAGCTATCCCCCGTCCTACGAGCAGTACTTC

J: TRBJ1-5
V: TRBV18
D: NA
size: NA
CDR3: CASHTSREQPQHF
DNA: TGTGCCAGCCACACCAGCAGGGAACAGCCCCAGCATTTT

J: TRBJ2-7
V: TRBV2
D: NA
size: NA
CDR3: CASRRTGSSYEQYF
DNA: TGTGCCAGCAGGAGGACGGGGAGCTCCTACGAGCAGTACTTC

J: TRBJ1-1
V: TRBV7-6
D: NA
size: NA
CDR3: CASSLDGGFAEAFF
DNA: TGTGCCAGCAGCTTAGATGGGGGGTTTGCTGAAGCTTTCTTT

J: TRBJ1-3
V: TRBV3-1/TRBV3-2
D: NA
size: NA
CDR3: CASSQPGLGNTIYF
DNA: TGTGCCAGCAGCCAACCGGGACTGGGAAACACCATATATTTT

J: TRBJ2-1
V: TRBV9
D: NA
size: NA
CDR3: CASSVGARGSYNEQFF
DNA: TGTGCCAGCAGCGTAGGGGCGCGGGGCTCCTACAATGAGCAGTTCTTC

J: TRBJ1-1
V: TRBV7-7
D: NA
size: NA
CDR3: CASSLEPPGPNTEAFF
DNA: TGTGCTAGCAGCTTAGAGCCGCCAGGCCCGAACACTGAAGCTTTCTTT

J: TRBJ1-4
V: TRBV19
D: NA
size: NA
CDR3: CASTKGANEKLFF
DNA: TGTGCCAGTACTAAGGGGGCTAATGAAAAACTGTTTTTT

J: TRBJ2-3
V: TRBV27
D: TRBD2
size: NA
CDR3: CASSPGTSGGPSTDTQYF
DNA: TGTGCCAGCAGCCCCGGGACTAGCGGGGGGCCTAGCACAGATACGCAGTATTTT

J: TRBJ2-7
V: TRBV7-9
D: NA
size: NA
CDR3: CASSGHNEQYF
DNA: TGTGCCAGCAGCGGCCATAACGAGCAGTACTTC

J: TRBJ2-2
V: TRBV7-3
D: TRBD2
size: NA
CDR3: CASSLSFPSGTNTGELFF
DNA: TGTGCCAGCAGCTTAAGTTTCCCTAGCGGGACGAACACCGGGGAGCTGTTTTTT

J: TRBJ2-7
V: TRBV28
D: TRBD2
size: NA
CDR3: CASSSVGLAGSYEQYF
DNA: TGTGCCAGCAGTTCGGTGGGACTAGCGGGATCCTACGAGCAGTACTTC

J: TRBJ1-4
V: TRBV28
D: NA
size: NA
CDR3: CASRGKGREKLFF
DNA: TGTGCCAGCAGAGGAAAGGGGCGGGAAAAACTGTTTTTT

J: TRBJ2-5
V: TRBV7-9
D: NA
size: NA
CDR3: CASSLALAGHQETQYF
DNA: TGTGCCAGCAGCTTAGCGTTGGCAGGGCACCAAGAGACCCAGTACTTC